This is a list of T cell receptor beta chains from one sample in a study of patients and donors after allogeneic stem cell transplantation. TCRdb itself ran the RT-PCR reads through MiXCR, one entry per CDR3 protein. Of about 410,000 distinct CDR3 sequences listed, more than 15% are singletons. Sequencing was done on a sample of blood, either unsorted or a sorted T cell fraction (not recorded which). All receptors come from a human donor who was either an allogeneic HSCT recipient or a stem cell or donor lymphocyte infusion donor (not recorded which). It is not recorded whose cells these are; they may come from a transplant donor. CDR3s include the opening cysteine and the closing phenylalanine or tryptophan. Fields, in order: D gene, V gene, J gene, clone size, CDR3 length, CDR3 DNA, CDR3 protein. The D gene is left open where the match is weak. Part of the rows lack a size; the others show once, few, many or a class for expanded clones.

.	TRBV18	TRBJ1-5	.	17	TGTGCCAGCTCACCATGGACAGCAAGTGATAACAATCAGCCCCAGCATTTT	CASSPWTASDNNQPQHF
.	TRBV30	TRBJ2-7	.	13	TGTGCCTGGATGCGGCAAGGTGGATACGAGCAGTACTTC	CAWMRQGGYEQYF
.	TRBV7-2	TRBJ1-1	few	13	TGTGCCAGCAGCCCCCGTCAAGACACTGAAGCTTTCTTT	CASSPRQDTEAFF
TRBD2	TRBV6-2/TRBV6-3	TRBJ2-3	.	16	TGTGCCAGCAGTAACCGACTAGCGGGGAGCACAGATACGCAGTATTTT	CASSNRLAGSTDTQYF
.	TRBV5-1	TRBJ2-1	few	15	TGCGCCAGCAGCTCTGAGGACAGAGGATACAATGAGCAGTTCTTC	CASSSEDRGYNEQFF
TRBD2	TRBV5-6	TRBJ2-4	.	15	TGTGCCAGCGGCCCCGCGGGGGGGGCCAAAAACATTCAGTACTTC	CASGPAGGAKNIQYF
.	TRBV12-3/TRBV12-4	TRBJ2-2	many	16	TGTGCCAGCAGGATAGCGGAGGGGACGAACACCGGGGAGCTGTTTTTT	CASRIAEGTNTGELFF
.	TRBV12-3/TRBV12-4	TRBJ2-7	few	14	TGTGCCAGCAGGCAGAGGGCCACTGCCTACGAGCAGTACTTC	CASRQRATAYEQYF
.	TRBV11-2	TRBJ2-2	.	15	TGTGCCAGCAGCTTGGTCGCCAGAGGTACCGGGGAGCTGTTTTTT	CASSLVARGTGELFF
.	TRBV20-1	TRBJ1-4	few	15	TGCAGTGCTAGAGTAGATTACTCAACTAATGAAAAACTGTTTTTT	CSARVDYSTNEKLFF
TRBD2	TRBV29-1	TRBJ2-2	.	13	TGCAGCGTTGGCACTAGCGGGACCGGGGAGCTGTTTTTT	CSVGTSGTGELFF
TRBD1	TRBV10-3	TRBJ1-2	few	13	TGTGCCATCAGCAAGACAGGGCAGGATGGCTACACCTTC	CAISKTGQDGYTF
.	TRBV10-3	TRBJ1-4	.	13	TGTGCCATCAGCGGCGGGGGGGATGAAAAACTGTTTTTT	CAISGGGDEKLFF
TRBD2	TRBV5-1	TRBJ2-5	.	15	TGCGCCAGCAGCTTGGGACAGCGGGGTCAGGAGACCCAGTACTTC	CASSLGQRGQETQYF
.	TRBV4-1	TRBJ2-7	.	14	TGCGCCAGCAGCCAGGCCAGGGCTTTCAACGAGCAGTACTTC	CASSQARAFNEQYF
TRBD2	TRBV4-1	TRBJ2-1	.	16	TGCGCCAGCAGCCAGGGGTCGGTAGCGGGGGGAAATGAGCAGTTCTTC	CASSQGSVAGGNEQFF
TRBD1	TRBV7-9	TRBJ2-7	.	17	TGTGCCAGCAGCCCAACCCGGACAGGCGACATCCCCTACGAGCAGTACTTC	CASSPTRTGDIPYEQYF
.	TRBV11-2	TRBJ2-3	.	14	TGTGCCAGCAGCTTAGAGGTCTACACAGATACGCAGTATTTT	CASSLEVYTDTQYF
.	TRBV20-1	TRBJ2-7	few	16	TGCAGTGCTAGAGATGATGGGTTGGGGGCAGCCTACGAGCAGTACTTC	CSARDDGLGAAYEQYF
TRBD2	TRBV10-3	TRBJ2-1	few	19	TGTGCCATCTCCGCCCCGGGACTAGCGGGATTGAACTCCTACAATGAGCAGTTCTTC	CAISAPGLAGLNSYNEQFF